These 15 T cell receptor beta chains originate from one sample sequenced in a study of a mutant IDH1 vaccine in newly diagnosed glioma. Antigen specificity for these receptors is unknown. Time point defined: week 35, safety follow-up. Every single dose of the vaccine, 300 ug of mutant IDH1 20-mer peptide, came with topical imiquimod. Profiling relied on immunoSEQ multiplex PCR, and the TCRdb table lists in-frame clones only, not all of them. The table records more than 25,000 clones, 65% to 85% of them present only once. The input for sequencing was PBMCs, taken from a glioma patient whose treatment included an IDH1 peptide vaccine. All receptors come from a woman aged 25-40 years with glioma. Some clones in this sample may be carry-over from other donors' samples.

The CDR3 DNA reads as TGTGCCAGCAGCTTAGGAAGGGGGGTCAGCGGGGAGCTGTTTTTT. Translating it yields CASSLGRGVSGELFF. The chain employs TRBV7-9 and TRBJ2-2; D is perhaps TRBD1 or TRBD2 (6 bases each). The V end lost 1 base, the J end lost 7 bases, and 13 bases lay between the germline ends. Per the germline V gene, CDR1 is SEHNR and CDR2 is FQNEAQ (reference sequence). The CDR3 runs to 15 residues.

The V gene is TRBV15, the J gene TRBJ2-7; no firm D call. The germline gives CDR1 LNHNV, CDR2 YYDKDF (reference sequence). This CDR3 contains 15 residues. V shed 3 bases and J shed 2 bases, with 14 bases lying between them. This CDR3 reads CATSREKWGAYEQYF. Written as DNA, the CDR3 is TGTGCCACCAGCAGGGAGAAATGGGGTGCCTACGAGCAGTACTTC. The whole variable domain, filled in from reference TRBV15 and TRBJ2-7, reads DAMVIQNPRYQVTQFGKPVTLSCSQTLNHNVMYWYQQKSSQAPKLLFHYYDKDFNNEADTPDNFQSRRPNTSFCFLDIRSPGLGDTAMYLCATSREKWGAYEQYFGPGTRLTVT.

V and J are TRBV10-1 and TRBJ2-4; no clear D. This CDR3 has 16 residues. The V gene's germline CDR1 is WNHNN and CDR2 SYGVQD (reference sequence). The V gene lost 2 bases and the J gene lost 0 bases, with 11 bases spanning the gap. This CDR3 is CASSERRALAKNIQYF. CDR3 in DNA: TGCGCCAGCAGTGAGCGACGGGCCTTAGCCAAAAACATTCAGTACTTC.

The rearrangement links TRBV6-9 to TRBJ1-2; no clear D. The CDR3 is 14 residues long. CDR1 MNHGY and CDR2 SVAAGI come from the germline V gene. With 4 bases removed from V and 2 bases from J, the gap between germline ends came to 11 bases. CDR3 residues: CASSLPEVNYGYTF. Here the CDR3 DNA reads TGTGCCAGCAGTTTACCGGAGGTGAACTATGGCTACACCTTC.

This chain uses TRBV30 with TRBJ2-6; the D gene is possibly TRBD2 (5 bases). The CDR3 runs to 12 residues. Germline CDR1 reads GTSNPN; CDR2 reads SVGIG (reference sequence). The CDR3 reads CAHGAGANVLTF. CDR3 in DNA: TGTGCACACGGGGCTGGGGCCAACGTCCTGACTTTC.

The V gene is TRBV6-5, the J gene TRBJ1-3; D ambiguous. The CDR3 is made up of 13 amino acids. Trimming shortened V by 5 bases and J by 0 bases, and 5 bases separated the two germline ends. From germline, CDR1 is MNHEY and CDR2 SVGAGI. DNA for the CDR3: TGTGCCAGCAGTCCCGTCTCTGGAAACACCATATATTTT. Its translation: CASSPVSGNTIYF.

CDR3 DNA: TGTGCCAGCAGCGTAGCAGGGAGCCCCTACAATGAGCAGTTCTTC. As protein: CASSVAGSPYNEQFF. The chain recombines TRBV9 with TRBJ2-1, with D perhaps matching TRBD1 or TRBD2 (5 bases each). This CDR3 comprises 15 residues. V was pared by 0 bases and J by 2 bases, with 9 bases between. CDR1 and CDR2 from the germline V gene are SGDLS and YYNGEE.

This rearrangement joins TRBV19 to TRBJ2-7; D remains ambiguous. The V gene lost 5 bases and the J gene lost 3 bases, with 14 bases spanning the gap. There are 14 residues in the CDR3. Per germline, CDR1 LNHDA and CDR2 SQIVND (reference sequence). The CDR3 region has the DNA TGTGCCAGTAGTCGAGGTCCCACCTACTACGAGCAGTACTTC. Protein sequence: CASSRGPTYYEQYF.

This chain connects TRBV13 to TRBJ1-1, with a tentative D call TRBD1 (6 bases). Germline values: CDR1 PRHDT, CDR2 FYEKMQ (reference sequence). This CDR3 region has 16 residues. V shed 5 bases and J shed 0 bases, with 16 bases lying between them. The CDR3 DNA follows: TGTGCCAGCAGCGCGGGGGGGGCAAAGTTGAACACTGAAGCTTTCTTT. It translates to CASSAGGAKLNTEAFF. Combining the CDR3 with reference TRBV13 and TRBJ1-1 gives the whole variable domain AAGVIQSPRHLIKEKRETATLKCYPIPRHDTVYWYQQGPGQDPQFLISFYEKMQSDKGSIPDRFSAQQFSDYHSELNMSSLELGDSALYFCASSAGGAKLNTEAFFGQGTRLTVV.

The chain links TRBV13 to TRBJ1-3; TRBD1 might be the D (5 bases). CDR1 is PRHDT and CDR2 is FYEKMQ in the germline V gene (reference sequence). The V gene lost 2 bases and the J gene lost 1 base, with 6 bases spanning the gap. The CDR3 consists of 14 residues. CDR3 sequence: CASSLRGSGNTIYF. The CDR3 DNA reads TGTGCCAGCAGCTTAAGGGGATCTGGAAACACCATATATTTT. Complete variable domain (other parts from reference TRBV13 and TRBJ1-3): AAGVIQSPRHLIKEKRETATLKCYPIPRHDTVYWYQQGPGQDPQFLISFYEKMQSDKGSIPDRFSAQQFSDYHSELNMSSLELGDSALYFCASSLRGSGNTIYFGEGSWLTVV.

The rearrangement uses TRBV27 and TRBJ1-1, with D hard to call. Trimming pared 0 bases from V and 0 bases from J, leaving 5 bases between. From germline, CDR1 is MNHEY and CDR2 SMNVEV (reference sequence). The CDR3 spans 14 residues. The DNA for the CDR3 is TGTGCCAGCAGTTTATCAGCAGTGAACACTGAAGCTTTCTTT. As protein: CASSLSAVNTEAFF.

The gene calls are TRBV19 and TRBJ2-2, with D possibly being TRBD1 (5 bases). This CDR3 spans 13 amino acids. V was trimmed by 11 bases and J by 5 bases, leaving 15 bases between them. The germline gives CDR1 LNHDA, CDR2 SQIVND (reference sequence). The CDR3 spells CAATDSWTGELFF. The CDR3 DNA is TGTGCCGCGACAGATTCATGGACCGGGGAGCTGTTTTTT.

This chain joins TRBV30 and TRBJ2-3; 10 bases are shared with TRBD2. Per the germline V gene, CDR1 is GTSNPN and CDR2 is SVGIG (reference sequence). The CDR3 has 15 amino acids. J gave up 4 bases and V 0 bases, and 4 bases lay outside the gene matches. The chain's CDR3 is CAWSVRAGGPDTQYF. The CDR3 DNA reads as TGTGCCTGGAGTGTTAGAGCGGGAGGGCCAGATACGCAGTATTTT.

The V gene is TRBV10-2, the J gene TRBJ2-5; D remains ambiguous. V lost 3 bases and J 0 bases, leaving 5 bases between the germline ends. The CDR3 spans 13 residues. Germline assignment: CDR1 WSHSY and CDR2 SAAADI. The CDR3: CASSDLYQETQYF. For the CDR3, the DNA is TGCGCCAGCAGTGACTTATACCAAGAGACCCAGTACTTC.

The chain links TRBV11-2 to TRBJ1-2; a possible D gene is TRBD1 (5 bases). Looked up from germline, CDR1 is SGHAT and CDR2 is FQNNGV. CDR3 length equals 14 residues. V lost 1 base, J lost 3 bases, and 9 bases lay in between. Written as DNA, the CDR3 is TGTGCCAGCAGCTTAGTAAGGGACTACTATGGCTACACCTTC. Translation gives CASSLVRDYYGYTF.